Given below is one T cell receptor (beta chain) in context. This record belongs to a study of memory CD4+ T cells and cytomegalovirus serostatus. The sort gate was single viable CD3+CD4+CD8-CD45RO+ cells for memory CD4+ T cells. Profiled with immunoSEQ multiplex PCR; TCRdb holds only in-frame clones, not every one. The table includes approximately 61,000 clones, 82% detected once. The material sequenced was memory CD4+ T cells from blood. The TCR originated in an adult in good health and CMV-seronegative.

The CDR3 is CASALGVHYEQYF. The CDR3 DNA reads as TGTGCCAGCGCTTTGGGGGTACACTACGAGCAGTACTTC. This chain joins TRBV27 and TRBJ2-7; D tentatively fits TRBD1 or TRBD2 (5 bases each). Germline V gene sequence: CDR1 MNHEY, CDR2 SMNVEV (reference sequence). The CDR3 has 13 residues. V was shortened by 8 bases and J by 3 bases, with 14 bases between the two germline ends.